A selection of T cell receptor beta chains follows, all from one sample in a study of cytomegalovirus exposure and HLA in healthy donors. Here immunoSEQ multiplex PCR was the method, and the copy in TCRdb shows in-frame clones only, minus some. Of 85,000 to 120,000 clones in the sample, around 79% were seen once. The sample comprised PBMCs. Receptors were obtained from a man aged 55 to 70 in good health and CMV-seronegative. Each CDR3 is given with its conserved first and last residue. A D gene is named only where the DNA matches it firmly. Rows may omit the clone size; those that give it use once, few, many or a size class.

V gene,clone size,D gene,J gene,CDR3 DNA,CDR3 protein
TRBV7-2,-,-,TRBJ2-5,TGTGCCAGCAGCTTTTTCCCGACAGGAGCCCAAGAGACCCAGTACTTC,CASSFFPTGAQETQYF
TRBV30,once,-,TRBJ1-2,TGTGCCTGGGGCACTGACAGCTATGGCTACACCTTC,CAWGTDSYGYTF
TRBV2,-,TRBD1,TRBJ1-3,TGTGCCAGCAGCCGAGAGGGACAGGGAAACACCATATATTTT,CASSREGQGNTIYF
TRBV6-1,-,-,TRBJ1-2,TGTGCCAGCAACGAGTTCTATGGCTACACCTTC,CASNEFYGYTF
TRBV5-1,-,TRBD2,TRBJ2-4,TGCGCCAGCAGCTTGGGGGGGGGATTAGCCAAAAACATTCAGTACTTC,CASSLGGGLAKNIQYF
TRBV7-9,-,TRBD1,TRBJ1-4,TGTGCCAGCCAAGAGGGACAGAATGAAAAACTGTTTTTT,CASQEGQNEKLFF
TRBV9,-,-,TRBJ2-2,TGTGCCAGCAGCGTAGGAGCCACAGCGGTAGCCGGGGAGCTGTTTTTT,CASSVGATAVAGELFF
TRBV27,-,-,TRBJ2-5,TGTGCCAGCAGTTTATCGGGACTTAAAATAACATCACAAGAGACCCAGTACTTC,CASSLSGLKITSQETQYF
TRBV7-9,-,TRBD1,TRBJ1-5,TGTGCCAGCAGCCCCCTGGACAGGAATCGGCCCCAGCATTTT,CASSPLDRNRPQHF
TRBV7-9,-,TRBD2,TRBJ2-1,TGTGCCAGCAGCTCCCTAGCGGGGGGGACCTACAATGAGCAGTTCTTC,CASSSLAGGTYNEQFF
TRBV7-8,-,TRBD1,TRBJ1-2,TGTGCCAGCAGCCCGGGGACAGGGGACTATGGCTACACCTTC,CASSPGTGDYGYTF
TRBV6-5,-,TRBD2,TRBJ2-7,TGTGCCAGCAGACCCACGACTAGCGGGGGGTACGAGCAGTACTTC,CASRPTTSGGYEQYF
TRBV9,few,-,TRBJ2-1,TGTGCCAGCAGCGTTCAGGGATACAATGAGCAGTTCTTC,CASSVQGYNEQFF
TRBV4-3,-,TRBD1,TRBJ1-2,TGCGCCAGCAGCCAACGGGACAGCTACTATGGCTACACCTTC,CASSQRDSYYGYTF
TRBV7-2,-,TRBD1,TRBJ1-4,TGTGCCAGCAGCCGGGACAGGGGGTATGAAAAACTGTTTTTT,CASSRDRGYEKLFF
TRBV6-1,-,-,TRBJ1-6,TGTGCCACCTCGACACGGCCCGCCTATAATTCACCCCTCCACTTT,CATSTRPAYNSPLHF
TRBV6-5,few,TRBD1,TRBJ1-1,TGTGCCAGCAGTCGGACAGGGGACACTGAAGCTTTCTTT,CASSRTGDTEAFF
TRBV29-1,-,-,TRBJ1-1,TGCATGGTGTCACAGGGGAACACTGAAGCTTTCTTT,CMVSQGNTEAFF
TRBV7-7,-,TRBD1,TRBJ1-5,TGTGCCAGCAGTCGAGGGACAGGGGTAAATCAGCCCCAGCATTTT,CASSRGTGVNQPQHF
TRBV9,few,TRBD2,TRBJ2-3,TGTGCCAGCAGCGTAGGCGGGGGTAGATTAACAGATACGCAGTATTTT,CASSVGGGRLTDTQYF
TRBV9,-,-,TRBJ2-2,TGTGCCAGCAGCGGGGCAGGTGGCACCGGGGAGCTGTTTTTT,CASSGAGGTGELFF
TRBV7-2,-,TRBD1,TRBJ2-2,TGTGCCAGCAGCACCCGGGACAGGTTGAACACCGGGGAGCTGTTTTTT,CASSTRDRLNTGELFF
TRBV5-1,few,TRBD2,TRBJ2-1,TGCGCCAGCAGCCTACGGACTAGCGGGGGAAATGAGCAGTTCTTC,CASSLRTSGGNEQFF
TRBV7-6,-,-,TRBJ2-3,TGTGCCAGCCTGCTGGGGGCTAGGGCAGATACGCAGTATTTT,CASLLGARADTQYF
TRBV5-1,-,TRBD1,TRBJ2-2,TGCGCCAGCAGCCCCGGGACAGGGACCGGGGAGCTGTTTTTT,CASSPGTGTGELFF
TRBV11-3,-,TRBD1,TRBJ1-2,TGTGCCAGCGTCACAGGGGGCCGGGGGGGGACTATTGATGGCTACACCTTC,CASVTGGRGGTIDGYTF
TRBV11-3,-,-,TRBJ2-3,TGTGCCAGCAGCTTAGGCGTATCGGGGGAGGGCACAGATACGCAGTATTTT,CASSLGVSGEGTDTQYF
TRBV2,-,-,TRBJ1-2,TGTGCCAGCAGTGAGCGGGGGGCATATGGCTACACCTTC,CASSERGAYGYTF
TRBV4-3,few,TRBD1,TRBJ1-4,TGCGCCAGCAGCCAACTGGGACAGGGTTGGGAAAAACTGTTTTTT,CASSQLGQGWEKLFF
TRBV30,-,-,TRBJ2-7,TGTGGGGTCTGGTGGAGGTACGAGCAGTACTTC,CGVWWRYEQYF
TRBV9,-,-,TRBJ1-6,TGTGCCAGCAGCCCCCGAGGGGGTTTTGGTATTTCACCCCTCCACTTT,CASSPRGGFGISPLHF
TRBV28,-,TRBD1,TRBJ1-4,TGTGCCAGCAGTTTATCGAGACAGGGCGGGAACTTTGCAACTAATGAAAAACTGTTTTTT,CASSLSRQGGNFATNEKLFF
TRBV7-2,-,-,TRBJ1-3,TGTGCCAGCAGTATCTATGGAAACACCATATATTTT,CASSIYGNTIYF
TRBV28,-,TRBD1,TRBJ1-4,TGTGCCAGCAGTCTGACGGGACAGGGAGTTGAAAAACTGTTTTTT,CASSLTGQGVEKLFF
TRBV5-1,-,-,TRBJ1-3,TGCGCCAGCAGCTTGGGACAGTCTGGAAACACCATATATTTT,CASSLGQSGNTIYF
TRBV5-8,-,TRBD1,TRBJ2-7,TGTGCCAGCAGCCCCGGACAGGGGATAGCGGACGAGCAGTACTTC,CASSPGQGIADEQYF
TRBV5-6,-,TRBD1,TRBJ2-1,TGTGCCAGCAGCATGACAGGGGGCGGTCGCGATGAGCAGTTCTTC,CASSMTGGGRDEQFF
TRBV5-6,-,-,TRBJ1-4,TGTGCCAGCAGCCATACCGGAGGGCGAGGCGGCGTTAAACTGTTTTTT,CASSHTGGRGGVKLFF
TRBV18,-,-,TRBJ1-2,TGTGCCAGCTCACTCCTTCAGGAAACCAACTATGGCTACACCTTC,CASSLLQETNYGYTF
TRBV7-3,-,TRBD2,TRBJ2-5,TGTGCCAGCAGCTTAACGGGAGGGTCGGAGACCCAGTACTTC,CASSLTGGSETQYF
TRBV5-6,once,-,TRBJ1-1,TGTGCCAGCCGTACCGAGGCCACCGTGAACACTGAAGCTTTCTTT,CASRTEATVNTEAFF
TRBV4-2,-,-,TRBJ2-3,TGTGCCAGCAGCCAAGATGGTGCCAGGATCACAGATACGCAGTATTTT,CASSQDGARITDTQYF
TRBV11-2,-,-,TRBJ1-6,TGTGCCAGCAGCTTAGCAGAGGGAAATTCACCCCTCCACTTT,CASSLAEGNSPLHF
TRBV11-2,-,TRBD1,TRBJ1-1,TGTGCCAGCAGCCGGACAGGGGTGACTGAAGCTTTCTTT,CASSRTGVTEAFF
TRBV7-8,few,-,TRBJ2-2,TGTGCCAGCAGCCCATCGACTTGGCTGTTTTTT,CASSPSTWLFF
TRBV7-2,-,-,TRBJ2-1,TGTGCCAGCAGCCTAGACAGCTACAATGAGCAGTTCTTC,CASSLDSYNEQFF
TRBV6-1,-,-,TRBJ2-2,TGTGCCAGCAGCCTCCAGGGGCGGCAAGAGGAGCTGTTTTTT,CASSLQGRQEELFF
TRBV7-9,-,TRBD1,TRBJ1-4,TGTGCCAGCAGCTCCCAGGGGGCATGGAATGAAAAACTGTTTTTT,CASSSQGAWNEKLFF